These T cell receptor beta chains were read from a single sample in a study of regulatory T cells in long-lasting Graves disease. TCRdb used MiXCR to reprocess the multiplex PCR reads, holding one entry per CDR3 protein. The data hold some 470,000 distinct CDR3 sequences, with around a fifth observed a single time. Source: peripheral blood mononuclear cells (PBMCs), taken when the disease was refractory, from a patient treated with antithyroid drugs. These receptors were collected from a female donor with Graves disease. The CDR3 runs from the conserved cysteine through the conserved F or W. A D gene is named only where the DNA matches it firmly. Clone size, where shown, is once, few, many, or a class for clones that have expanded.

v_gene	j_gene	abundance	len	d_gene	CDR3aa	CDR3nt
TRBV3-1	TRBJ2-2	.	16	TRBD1	CASSPTGGSDTGELFF	TGTGCCAGCAGCCCCACAGGGGGCTCGGACACCGGGGAGCTGTTTTTT
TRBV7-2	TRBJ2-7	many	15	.	CASSLASGEFHEQYF	TGTGCCAGCAGCTTAGCCTCTGGAGAGTTCCACGAGCAGTACTTC
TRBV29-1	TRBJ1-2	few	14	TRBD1	CSVEATGGDYGYTF	TGCAGCGTTGAAGCGACAGGGGGGGATTATGGCTACACCTTC
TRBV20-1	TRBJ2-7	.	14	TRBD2	CSARRLAGNYEQYF	TGCAGTGCTAGAAGGCTAGCGGGCAATTACGAGCAGTACTTC
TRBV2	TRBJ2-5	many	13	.	CASSTDTQETQYF	TGTGCCAGCAGTACGGACACCCAAGAGACCCAGTACTTC
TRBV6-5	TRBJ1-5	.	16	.	CASSSIYGISNQPQHF	TGTGCCAGCAGTTCCATCTACGGGATTAGCAATCAGCCCCAGCATTTT
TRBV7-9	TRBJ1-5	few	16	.	CASSLGTQGGNQPQHF	TGTGCCAGCAGCTTAGGCACTCAGGGTGGCAATCAGCCCCAGCATTTT
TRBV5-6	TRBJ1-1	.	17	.	CASSFGARGPLNTEAFF	TGTGCCAGCAGCTTTGGGGCGAGGGGCCCACTGAACACTGAAGCTTTCTTT
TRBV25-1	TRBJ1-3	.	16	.	CASSFVRPSSGNTIYF	TGTGCCAGCAGTTTCGTTAGACCGTCCTCTGGAAACACCATATATTTT
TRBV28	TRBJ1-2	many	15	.	CASTAKSRIHYGYTF	TGTGCCAGCACCGCAAAGTCCAGGATCCACTATGGCTACACCTTC
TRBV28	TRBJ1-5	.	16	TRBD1	CASSLRAGGGNQPQHF	TGTGCCAGCAGTTTACGCGCAGGGGGAGGCAATCAGCCCCAGCATTTT
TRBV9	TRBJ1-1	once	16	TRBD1	CARTALNTGVYTEAFF	TGTGCCAGAACCGCCCTCAACACAGGGGTGTACACTGAAGCTTTCTTT
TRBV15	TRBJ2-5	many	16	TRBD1	CATSRDPDRGQETQYF	TGTGCCACCAGCAGAGATCCCGACAGGGGGCAAGAGACCCAGTACTTC
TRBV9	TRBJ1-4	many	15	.	CASSVAGATNEKLFF	TGTGCCAGCAGCGTAGCGGGGGCAACTAATGAAAAACTGTTTTTT
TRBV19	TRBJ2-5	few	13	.	CASQSGDQETQYF	TGTGCCAGTCAGTCCGGGGACCAGGAGACCCAGTACTTC
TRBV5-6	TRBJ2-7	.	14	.	CASSLGNKGIEQYF	TGTGCCAGCAGCTTGGGGAACAAGGGAATAGAGCAGTACTTC
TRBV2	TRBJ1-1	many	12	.	CASSPPGPEAFF	TGTGCCAGCAGTCCCCCGGGACCCGAAGCTTTCTTT
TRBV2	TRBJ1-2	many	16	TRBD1	CASQKLGQELPYGYTF	TGTGCCAGCCAAAAACTAGGACAGGAACTTCCCTATGGCTACACCTTC
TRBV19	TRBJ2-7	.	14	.	CASSTAGVPYEQYF	TGTGCCAGTAGTACCGCAGGGGTTCCCTACGAGCAGTACTTC
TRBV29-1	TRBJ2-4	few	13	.	CSVETGAKNIQYF	TGCAGCGTTGAAACAGGGGCCAAAAACATTCAGTACTTC
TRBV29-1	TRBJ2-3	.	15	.	CSVFSGTRSANTQYF	TGCAGCGTGTTCTCCGGGACCCGTTCCGCGAATACGCAGTATTTT
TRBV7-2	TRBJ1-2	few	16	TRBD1	CASSLGGQAASYGYTF	TGTGCCAGCAGCTTGGGGGGACAGGCGGCCTCCTATGGCTACACCTTC
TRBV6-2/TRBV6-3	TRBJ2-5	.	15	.	CASSYLRSRRETQYF	TGTGCCAGCAGTTACCTGAGGTCCCGTCGGGAGACCCAGTACTTC
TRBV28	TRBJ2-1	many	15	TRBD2	CASSSLAGANNEQFF	TGTGCCAGCAGTTCCTTAGCGGGAGCCAACAATGAGCAGTTCTTC
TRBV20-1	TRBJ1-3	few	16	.	CSARGAGGVSGNTIYF	TGCAGTGCTAGGGGGGCCGGGGGGGTCTCTGGAAACACCATATATTTT
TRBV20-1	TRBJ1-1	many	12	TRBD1	CSATYRDRGTFF	TGCAGTGCTACATACCGGGACAGGGGGACTTTCTTT
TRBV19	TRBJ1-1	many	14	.	CASSIFRLGTEAFF	TGTGCCAGTAGTATCTTCCGACTGGGCACTGAAGCTTTCTTT
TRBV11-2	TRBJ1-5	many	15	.	CASSLDYRGNQPQHF	TGTGCCAGCAGCTTAGACTACAGGGGCAATCAGCCCCAGCATTTT
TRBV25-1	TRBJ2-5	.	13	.	CASSEMTERTQYF	TGTGCCAGCAGTGAAATGACGGAACGGACCCAGTACTTC
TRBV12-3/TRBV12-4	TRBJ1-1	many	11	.	CASSSRGKAFF	TGTGCCAGCAGTTCCAGGGGTAAGGCTTTCTTT
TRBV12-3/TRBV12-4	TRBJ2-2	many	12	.	CASSKQAGELFF	TGTGCCAGCAGTAAACAAGCCGGGGAGCTGTTTTTT
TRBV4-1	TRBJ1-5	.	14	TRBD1	CASRQTGFGQPQHF	TGCGCCAGCAGGCAGACAGGGTTCGGTCAGCCCCAGCATTTT
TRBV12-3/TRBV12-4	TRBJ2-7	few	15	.	CASSQGQLDSYEQYF	TGTGCCAGCAGCCAGGGGCAGCTTGACTCCTACGAGCAGTACTTC
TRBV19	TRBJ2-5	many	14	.	CASSMGETGGTQYF	TGTGCCAGTAGTATGGGGGAGACAGGTGGGACCCAGTACTTC
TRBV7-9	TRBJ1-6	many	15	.	CASSLGSSYNSPLHF	TGTGCCAGCAGCTTAGGGAGCTCCTATAATTCACCCCTCCACTTT
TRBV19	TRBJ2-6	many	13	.	CASKDFGANVLTF	TGTGCCAGTAAGGACTTTGGGGCCAACGTCCTGACTTTC
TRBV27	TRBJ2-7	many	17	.	CASSLSLPQGRPYEQYF	TGTGCCAGCAGTTTATCCCTTCCACAGGGTAGGCCCTACGAGCAGTACTTC
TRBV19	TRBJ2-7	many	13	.	CASSPLEGAEQYF	TGTGCCAGTAGTCCCCTGGAGGGGGCCGAGCAGTACTTC
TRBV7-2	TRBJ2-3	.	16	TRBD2	CASSFRLAGAGDTQYF	TGTGCCAGCAGCTTCAGACTAGCGGGAGCGGGAGATACGCAGTATTTT
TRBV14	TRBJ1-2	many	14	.	CASSQDLDNYGYTF	TGTGCCAGCAGCCAAGATCTGGATAACTATGGCTACACCTTC
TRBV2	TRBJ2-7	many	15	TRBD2	CASSDTLAGGHEQYF	TGTGCCAGCAGCGACACTCTAGCGGGAGGACACGAGCAGTACTTC
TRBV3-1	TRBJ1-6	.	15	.	CASSPEAGSNSPLHF	TGTGCCAGCAGCCCCGAGGCGGGGAGTAATTCACCCCTCCACTTT
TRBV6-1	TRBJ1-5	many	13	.	CASSAGPNQPQHF	TGTGCCAGCAGTGCGGGGCCCAATCAGCCCCAGCATTTT
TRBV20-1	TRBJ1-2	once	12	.	CSARSGSVGYTF	TGCAGTGCTAGGTCGGGGTCGGTTGGCTACACCTTC
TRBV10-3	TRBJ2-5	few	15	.	CAISEGGSEVETQYF	TGTGCCATCAGTGAAGGGGGGAGTGAAGTGGAGACCCAGTACTTC
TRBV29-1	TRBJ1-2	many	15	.	CSVEDDDSLNYGYTF	TGCAGCGTTGAAGATGATGACAGTCTAAACTATGGCTACACCTTC
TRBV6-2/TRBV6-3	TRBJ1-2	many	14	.	CASSYETGGNGYTF	TGTGCCAGCAGTTACGAAACCGGGGGAAATGGCTACACCTTC